This passage covers 4 T cell receptor beta chains from one sample sequenced in a study of tumor-infiltrating lymphocytes in localized non-small cell lung cancer. TCRdb keeps only in-frame clones here, not all; method: immunoSEQ multiplex PCR. Of around 25,000 clones in the sample, approximately 73% were seen once. Sequencing input: lung tumor tissue. The receptors derive from a human donor with non-small cell lung cancer.

This chain connects TRBV4-3 to TRBJ1-1, with a tentative D call TRBD1 (6 bases). With 4 bases removed from V and 1 base from J, the gap between germline ends came to 7 bases. Germline values: CDR1 LGHNA, CDR2 YSLEER. The CDR3 extends over 13 amino acids. The CDR3 region is CASSRGGNTEAFF. The CDR3 nucleotides read TGCGCCAGCAGCCGAGGGGGGAACACTGAAGCTTTCTTT.

This chain connects TRBV11-2 to TRBJ1-1; D gene unclear. The germline V and J ends were trimmed by 1 base and 0 bases, with 3 bases remaining between them. Germline V gene lookup returns CDR1 SGHAT and CDR2 FQNNGV. This CDR3 is 13 amino acids long. The CDR3 bases are TGTGCCAGCAGCTTAGTGGTGAACACTGAAGCTTTCTTT. Translating gives CASSLVVNTEAFF.

The CDR3 spells CASSQATGTNSYEQYF. CDR3 bases: TGCGCCAGCAGCCAAGCTACCGGGACTAACTCCTACGAGCAGTACTTC. The chain joins TRBV4-1 to TRBJ2-7, with TRBD2 identical over 7 bases. CDR3 size: 16 residues. The germline CDR1 and CDR2 sequences are MGHRA and YSYEKL. Trimming at V came to 1 base and at J to 0 bases, leaving 6 bases not matched to a gene.

This clone was found once. The V call is TRBV5-1, the J call TRBJ2-1; D unclear. CDR3 size: 15 residues. The V end lost 0 bases, the J end lost 6 bases, and 13 bases lay between the germline ends. Germline V gene sequence: CDR1 SGHRS, CDR2 YFSETQ. Here the CDR3 DNA reads TGCGCCAGCAGCTTGGATGGCAGTTTGGGCAATGAGCAGTTCTTC. Translation gives CASSLDGSLGNEQFF.